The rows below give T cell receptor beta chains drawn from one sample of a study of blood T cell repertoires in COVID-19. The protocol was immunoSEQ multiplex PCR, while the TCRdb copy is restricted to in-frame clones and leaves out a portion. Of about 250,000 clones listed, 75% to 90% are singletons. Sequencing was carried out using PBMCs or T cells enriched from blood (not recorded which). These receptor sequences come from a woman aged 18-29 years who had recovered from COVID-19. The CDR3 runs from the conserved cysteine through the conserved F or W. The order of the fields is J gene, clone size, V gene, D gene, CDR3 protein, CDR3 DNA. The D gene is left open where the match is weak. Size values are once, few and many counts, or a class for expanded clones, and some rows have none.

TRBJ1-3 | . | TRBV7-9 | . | CASSPQTGTSGNTIYF | TGTGCCAGCAGCCCACAGACAGGAACCTCTGGAAACACCATATATTTT
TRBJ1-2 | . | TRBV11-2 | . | CASSPGTSIQVGYTF | TGTGCCAGCAGCCCCGGGACAAGCATCCAAGTTGGCTACACCTTC
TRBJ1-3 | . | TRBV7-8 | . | CASSLAQYSLSGNTIYF | TGTGCCAGCAGCTTAGCGCAATACTCCCTCTCTGGAAACACCATATATTTT
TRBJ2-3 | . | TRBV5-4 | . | CASSGGGLTDTQYF | TGTGCCAGCAGCGGGGGGGGCCTCACAGATACGCAGTATTTT
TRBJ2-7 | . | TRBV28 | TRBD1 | CASSSQGDRHYEQYF | TGTGCCAGCAGTTCTCAGGGGGACAGACACTACGAGCAGTACTTC
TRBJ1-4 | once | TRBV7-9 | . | CASSPGKGDEKLFF | TGTGCCAGCAGCCCCGGGAAGGGTGACGAAAAACTGTTTTTT
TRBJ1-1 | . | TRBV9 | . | CASSGTANTEAFF | TGTGCCAGCAGCGGGACAGCGAACACTGAAGCTTTCTTT
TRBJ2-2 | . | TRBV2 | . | CASSEAIANTGELFF | TGTGCCAGCAGTGAAGCCATTGCGAACACCGGGGAGCTGTTTTTT
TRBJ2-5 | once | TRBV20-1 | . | CSASLETQYF | TGCAGTGCTAGCTTAGAGACCCAGTACTTC
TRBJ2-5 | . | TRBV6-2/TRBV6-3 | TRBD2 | CASSYGPSGEETQYF | TGTGCCAGCAGTTACGGTCCTAGCGGGGAAGAGACCCAGTACTTC
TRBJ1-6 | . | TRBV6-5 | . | CAIRGRNNNSPLHF | TGTGCCATCCGCGGGCGGAACAATAATTCACCCCTCCACTTT
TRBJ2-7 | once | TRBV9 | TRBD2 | CASSARDYYEQYF | TGTGCCAGCAGCGCCCGGGACTACTACGAGCAGTACTTC
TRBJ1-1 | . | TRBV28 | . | CASSPGSEAFF | TGTGCCAGCAGTCCGGGGAGCGAAGCTTTCTTT
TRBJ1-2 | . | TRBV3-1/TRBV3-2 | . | CASSPLGGYYGYTF | TGTGCCAGCAGCCCATTGGGGGGTTACTATGGCTACACCTTC
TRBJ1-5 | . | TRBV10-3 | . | CAISESVGGGQPQHF | TGTGCCATCAGTGAGTCCGTAGGGGGGGGGCAGCCCCAGCATTTT
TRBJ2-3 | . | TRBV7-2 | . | CASSLSLAGTDTQYF | TGTGCCAGCAGCTTATCCCTCGCAGGCACAGATACGCAGTATTTT
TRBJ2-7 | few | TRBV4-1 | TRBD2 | CASSQEEVAGGTYEQYF | TGCGCCAGCAGCCAAGAAGAAGTAGCGGGGGGCACCTACGAGCAGTACTTC
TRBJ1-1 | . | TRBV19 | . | CASLSGYTEAFF | TGTGCCAGCCTGTCAGGGTATACTGAAGCTTTCTTT
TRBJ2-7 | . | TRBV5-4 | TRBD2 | CATRAGREEQYF | TGTGCCACTAGAGCGGGGCGGGAGGAGCAGTACTTC
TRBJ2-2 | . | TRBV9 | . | CASSAAPTNTGELFF | TGTGCCAGCAGCGCCGCCCCTACGAACACCGGGGAGCTGTTTTTT
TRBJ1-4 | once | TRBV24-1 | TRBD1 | CATSDSGQGNEKLFF | TGTGCCACCAGTGATTCCGGACAGGGTAATGAAAAACTGTTTTTT
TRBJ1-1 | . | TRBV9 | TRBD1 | CASSLGTGTLNTEAFF | TGTGCCAGCAGCCTAGGGACAGGGACTTTGAACACTGAAGCTTTCTTT
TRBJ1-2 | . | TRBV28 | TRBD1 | CASSHRGTNYGYTF | TGTGCCAGCAGTCACAGGGGGACGAACTATGGCTACACCTTC
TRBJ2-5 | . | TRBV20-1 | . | CSASVGQTQETQYF | TGCAGTGCTAGTGTGGGGCAGACCCAAGAGACCCAGTACTTC
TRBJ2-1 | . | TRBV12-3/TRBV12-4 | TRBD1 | CASSMTGLGEQFF | TGTGCCAGCAGTATGACAGGGCTCGGTGAGCAGTTCTTC
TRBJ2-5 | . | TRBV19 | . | CASSETGVQETQYF | TGTGCCAGCTCAGAGACGGGAGTTCAAGAGACCCAGTACTTC
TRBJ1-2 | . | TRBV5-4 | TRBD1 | CASSLLQGYGYTF | TGTGCCAGCAGCCTACTACAGGGGTATGGCTACACCTTC
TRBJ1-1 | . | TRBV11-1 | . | CASKGEVTEAFF | TGTGCCAGCAAAGGGGAAGTGACTGAAGCTTTCTTT
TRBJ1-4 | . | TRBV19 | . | CASSLWGTNEKLFF | TGTGCCAGTAGCCTCTGGGGCACTAATGAAAAACTGTTTTTT
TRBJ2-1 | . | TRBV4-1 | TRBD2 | CASRGGLAGGTSYNEQFF | TGCGCCAGCAGAGGAGGACTAGCGGGGGGTACCTCCTACAATGAGCAGTTCTTC
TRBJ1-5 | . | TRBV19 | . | CASSIKGQGSTPQHF | TGTGCCAGTAGTATAAAGGGCCAGGGCTCCACGCCCCAGCATTTT